The present TCR beta chain was sequenced within a study of CD8 T cells in ankylosing spondylitis. CDR3 size: 13 residues. V was trimmed by 2 bases and J by 6 bases, leaving 14 bases between them. The V gene's germline CDR1 is GTSNPN and CDR2 SVGIG (reference sequence). About this clonotype itself: Its antigen is unidentified.

TCR beta libraries were made by quantitative 5'-RACE with molecular barcodes. TCRdb processed the 5' RACE reads anew with MiXCR; each CDR3 protein has one entry. The repertoire holds roughly 440,000 distinct CDR3 sequences, 15% to 20% seen once, with just over 1% in the top ten. Findings and limits, study-wide: Disease-associated clones were reportedly significantly overrepresented in matched ankylosing spondylitis synovial fluid. A motif of 8 or 9 highly homologous TCR beta variants was seen as apparently characteristic of ankylosing spondylitis blood. Earlier authors reported some of these motif variants in reactive arthritis synovial fluid and blood. Relatively rare in peripheral blood, disease-linked clones were also CD8+.

This sequence joins TRBV30 and TRBJ2-7; no definite D call. The source is a male donor with ankylosing spondylitis. Sequenced: blood, either unsorted or a sorted T cell fraction (not recorded which). DNA for the CDR3: TGTGCCTGGAGTTCGGACCTATTTGGCGAGCAGTACTTC. It is translated as CAWSSDLFGEQYF.